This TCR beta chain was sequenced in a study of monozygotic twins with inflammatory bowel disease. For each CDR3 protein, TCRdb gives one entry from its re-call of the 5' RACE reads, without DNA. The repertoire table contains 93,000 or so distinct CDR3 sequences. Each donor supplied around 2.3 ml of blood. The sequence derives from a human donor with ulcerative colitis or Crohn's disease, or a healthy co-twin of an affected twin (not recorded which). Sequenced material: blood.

The CDR3 spells CATHKAGANVLTF. The chain uses TRBV15 and TRBJ2-6. CDR3 size: 13 residues. Looked up from germline, CDR1 is LNHNV and CDR2 is YYDKDF (reference sequence).